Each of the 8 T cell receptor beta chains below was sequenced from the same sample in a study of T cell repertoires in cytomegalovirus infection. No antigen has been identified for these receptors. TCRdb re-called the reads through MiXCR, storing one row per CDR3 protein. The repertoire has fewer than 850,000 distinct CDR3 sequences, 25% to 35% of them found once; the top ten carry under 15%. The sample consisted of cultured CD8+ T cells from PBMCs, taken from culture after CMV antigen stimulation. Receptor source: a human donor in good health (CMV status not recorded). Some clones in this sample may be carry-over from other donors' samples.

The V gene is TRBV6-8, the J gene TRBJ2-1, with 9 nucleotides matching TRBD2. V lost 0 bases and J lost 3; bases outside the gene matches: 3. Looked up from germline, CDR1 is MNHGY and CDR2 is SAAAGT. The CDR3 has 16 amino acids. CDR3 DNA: TGTGCCAGCAGTTACTCCCCTAGCGGGATCTACAATGAGCAGTTCTTC. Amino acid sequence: CASSYSPSGIYNEQFF.

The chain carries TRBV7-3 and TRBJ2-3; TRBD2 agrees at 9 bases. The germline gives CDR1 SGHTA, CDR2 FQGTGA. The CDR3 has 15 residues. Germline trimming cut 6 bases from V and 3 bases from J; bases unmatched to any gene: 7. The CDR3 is CASSSSGGRTDTQYF. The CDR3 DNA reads TGTGCCAGCAGTTCAAGCGGGGGGCGAACAGATACGCAGTATTTT.

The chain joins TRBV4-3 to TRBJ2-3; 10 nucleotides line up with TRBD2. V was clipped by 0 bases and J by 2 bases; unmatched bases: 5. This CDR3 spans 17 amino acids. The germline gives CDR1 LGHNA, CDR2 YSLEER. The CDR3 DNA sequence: TGCGCCAGCAGCCAAGAAGGAGCGGGGGGGGACACAGATACGCAGTATTTT. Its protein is CASSQEGAGGDTDTQYF.

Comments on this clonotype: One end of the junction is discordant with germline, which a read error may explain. DNA for the CDR3: TGTGCTAGCAGGCCACAGGGGGCCAACGTCCTGACTTTC. This sequence encodes CASRPQGANVLTF. This rearrangement joins TRBV7-6 to TRBJ2-6; D is ambiguous. Germline lookup yields CDR1 SGHVS and CDR2 FNYEAQ. The CDR3 runs 13 residues.

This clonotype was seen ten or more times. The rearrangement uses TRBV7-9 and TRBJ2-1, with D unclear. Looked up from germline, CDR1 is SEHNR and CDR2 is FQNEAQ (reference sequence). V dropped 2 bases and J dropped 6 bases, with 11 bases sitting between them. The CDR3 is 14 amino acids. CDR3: CASSLKDHPNEQFF. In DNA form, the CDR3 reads TGTGCCAGCAGCTTAAAGGACCACCCCAATGAGCAGTTCTTC.

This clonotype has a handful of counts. In DNA form, the CDR3 reads TGTGCCAGCAGCAAAGAGGTGGGACCGAGCTACAATGAGCAGTTCTTC. Amino acid sequence: CASSKEVGPSYNEQFF. This sequence joins TRBV7-6 and TRBJ2-1, with D perhaps TRBD1 or TRBD2 (5 bases each). From germline, CDR1 is SGHVS and CDR2 FNYEAQ. There are 16 residues in the CDR3. V shed 5 bases and J shed 3 bases, with 17 bases lying between them. Together with reference TRBV7-6 and TRBJ2-1, the CDR3 gives the full variable domain: GAGVSQSPRYKVTKRGQDVALRCDPISGHVSLYWYRQALGQGPEFLTYFNYEAQQDKSGLPNDRFSAERPEGSISTLTIQRTEQRDSAMYRCASSKEVGPSYNEQFFGPGTRLTVL.

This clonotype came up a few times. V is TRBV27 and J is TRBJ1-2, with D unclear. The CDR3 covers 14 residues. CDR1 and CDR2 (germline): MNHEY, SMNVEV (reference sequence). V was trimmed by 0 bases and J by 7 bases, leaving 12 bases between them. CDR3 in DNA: TGTGCCAGCAGTTTATCTTCCCCTTTACGTGGCTACACCTTC. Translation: CASSLSSPLRGYTF.

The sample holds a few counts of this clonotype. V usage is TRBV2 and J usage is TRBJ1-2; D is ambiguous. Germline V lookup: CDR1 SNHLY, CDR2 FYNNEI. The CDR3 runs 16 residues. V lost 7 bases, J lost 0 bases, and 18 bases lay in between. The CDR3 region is CASTHPQAAANYGYTF. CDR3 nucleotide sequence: TGTGCCAGCACCCATCCCCAGGCCGCAGCTAACTATGGCTACACCTTC.